This T cell receptor beta chain was recovered during a study of cytomegalovirus exposure and HLA in healthy donors. General study points: Later on, analysis showed that most CMV-associated TCR beta chains appeared to be HLA-restricted.

The CDR3 is 17 residues long. Per germline, CDR1 SQVTM and CDR2 ANQGSEA. V was cut by 0 bases and J by 3 bases, with 20 bases left in between. Points on this clone: Its cognate antigen is unknown.

The study ran its PCR with 60 Vbeta and 13 Jbeta primers. Repertoires were generated with immunoSEQ multiplex PCR, while TCRdb's copy carries only in-frame clones and drops some. The sample lists about 190,000 clones, over 80% occurring once. The clonotype originates from a boy between 2 and 10 years old in good health and CMV-seronegative. Sample: PBMCs. The rearrangement joins TRBV29-1 to TRBJ1-1; TRBD1 is a possible D gene (5 bases). CDR3 bases: TGCAGCGTTGAAGAGGTGGGGCACTTGAAATGGGACACTGAAGCTTTCTTT. Amino acid sequence: CSVEEVGHLKWDTEAFF. Drawing the rest from reference TRBV29-1 and TRBJ1-1, the complete variable domain is SAVISQKPSRDICQRGTSLTIQCQVDSQVTMMFWYRQQPGQSLTLIATANQGSEATYESGFVIDKFPISRPNLTFSTLTVSNMSPEDSSIYLCSVEEVGHLKWDTEAFFGQGTRLTVV.